These 9 T cell receptor beta chains were all obtained from the same sample, sequenced in a study of blood T cell repertoires in COVID-19. Clones were sequenced by immunoSEQ multiplex PCR, and TCRdb holds only the in-frame ones, with some missing. This repertoire shows 95,000 to 150,000 clones, about 86% found once; its top ten account for approximately 0.81%. Material: peripheral blood. Receptor source: a woman aged 45 to 65 with active or convalescent COVID-19.

V is TRBV19 and J is TRBJ1-3, with no clear D. The CDR3 is 14 amino acids. Trimming took 4 bases from V and 0 from J, leaving 7 bases between them. Germline CDR1 LNHDA, CDR2 SQIVND (reference sequence). The CDR3, as DNA: TGTGCCAGTAGTACTCTAGACTCTGGAAACACCATATATTTT. It translates to CASSTLDSGNTIYF. The whole variable domain, filled in from reference TRBV19 and TRBJ1-3, reads DGGITQSPKYLFRKEGQNVTLSCEQNLNHDAMYWYRQDPGQGLRLIYYSQIVNDFQKGDIAEGYSVSREKKESFPLTVTSAQKNPTAFYLCASSTLDSGNTIYFGEGSWLTVV.

The count of this clone is one. The V gene is TRBV29-1, the J gene TRBJ1-5, with TRBD1 as a possible D gene (6 bases). The germline gives CDR1 SQVTM, CDR2 ANQGSEA. V was clipped by 4 bases and J by 5 bases, with 15 bases between them. This CDR3 comprises 14 residues. The DNA of the CDR3 is TGCAGCGTTGCCCAGGGGACGGGCGATCAGCCCCAGCATTTT. Its translation: CSVAQGTGDQPQHF.

The chain recombines TRBV28 with TRBJ2-5, with TRBD2 matching over 7 bases. This CDR3 comprises 14 residues. V lost 6 bases, J lost 1 base, and 5 bases stayed unmatched. Germline V gene lookup returns CDR1 MDHEN and CDR2 SYDVKM. The CDR3 DNA reads TGTGCCAGCAGAATTGGGGGGGTCCAAGAGACCCAGTACTTC. Residues: CASRIGGVQETQYF.

The chain recombines TRBV7-9 with TRBJ1-1, with 9 bases fitting TRBD1. J gave up 1 base and V 4 bases, and 10 bases lay outside the gene matches. CDR3 length: 17 amino acids. Germline values: CDR1 SEHNR, CDR2 FQNEAQ (reference sequence). As DNA, the CDR3 is TGTGCCAGCAGCTCACACACAGGGGGCAACTGGAACACTGAAGCTTTCTTT. Translated, it gives CASSSHTGGNWNTEAFF.

This clone was seen only once. The rearrangement links TRBV6-2 or TRBV6-3 to TRBJ2-7, with TRBD2 identical over 9 bases. Germline V gives CDR1 MNHEY, CDR2 SVGEGT. Unmatched junction bases numbered 10, after V lost 4 bases and J lost 0 bases. CDR3 size: 17 residues. The CDR3 loop reads CASSSGLANIPSYEQYF. CDR3 coding DNA: TGTGCCAGCAGTTCCGGACTAGCGAATATACCCTCCTACGAGCAGTACTTC.

The V and J genes are TRBV6-5 and TRBJ1-1; D might be TRBD1 (5 bases). Trimming removed 6 bases from V and 5 bases from J, with 10 bases in between. The germline CDR1 and CDR2 sequences are MNHEY and SVGAGI. This CDR3 contains 12 residues. The CDR3 bases are TGTGCCAGCAGCCTAAGGGGTACTGAAGCTTTCTTT. Translating it yields CASSLRGTEAFF.

The rearrangement joins TRBV10-3 to TRBJ2-1; the D gene could be TRBD1 or TRBD2 (5 bases each). The germline V gene has CDR1 ENHRY and CDR2 SYGVKD. The CDR3 length is 14 residues. The V and J ends lost 10 bases and 0 bases respectively, with 13 bases between them. CDR3 protein: CATRETDSYNEQFF. CDR3 sequence (DNA): TGTGCCACCAGGGAGACAGACTCCTACAATGAGCAGTTCTTC.

The gene calls are TRBV4-3 and TRBJ2-7; 7 bases are a match to TRBD2. The CDR3 contains 14 residues. The V and J ends lost 0 bases and 4 bases, in that order; junction bases with no gene match: 3. Germline CDR1 and CDR2: LGHNA and YSLEER. CDR3 nucleotide sequence: TGCGCCAGCAGCCAAGAATGGGGGGGTTACGAGCAGTACTTC. As protein: CASSQEWGGYEQYF.

The chain has TRBV4-3 and TRBJ2-1; D is perhaps TRBD2 (6 bases). Between the trimmed V and J ends, which lost 2 bases and 4 bases, there was a span of 15 bases. The V gene's germline CDR1 is LGHNA and CDR2 YSLEER. This CDR3 spans 16 amino acids. The CDR3 here is CASSQLAEVKYNEQFF. DNA for the CDR3: TGCGCCAGCAGCCAATTAGCGGAGGTAAAATACAATGAGCAGTTCTTC.